The 9 T cell receptor beta chains listed next were all sequenced from one sample in a study of cytomegalovirus exposure and HLA in healthy donors (dated by TCRdb to about 2017). Libraries came from the immunoSEQ multiplex PCR assay. The multiplex PCR relied on a mix of 60 forward primers for TCR Vbeta segments and 13 reverse primers for TCR Jbeta segments. As stored in TCRdb, this immuneACCESS dataset retains in-frame rearrangements with V and J assigned. A fraction of the clones does not appear; measured against another copy, unresolved V genes explain less than half of the discrepancy, and the remainder lacks a known reason. Here the sample has approximately 110,000 clones; just under 70% occur a single time. 4.5% to 5.5% of the sample is held by the ten biggest clonotypes. The sample taken for sequencing was PBMCs. These receptors originate from a woman in her 70s in good health and CMV-seropositive.

V gene TRBV28 combines with J gene TRBJ1-4, with 8 bases that match TRBD1. Per the germline V gene, CDR1 is MDHEN and CDR2 is SYDVKM. Losses at the gene ends were 6 bases for V and 5 bases for J; bases not matched to a gene: 5. The CDR3 is 14 residues long. The CDR3 DNA is TGTGCCAGCAGCCCAGGGGGCCTGAATGAAAAACTGTTTTTT. Translation: CASSPGGLNEKLFF.

This clone has a handful of counts. The chain combines TRBV11-2 with TRBJ1-1, with TRBD1 matching over 7 bases. Germline V lookup: CDR1 SGHAT, CDR2 FQNNGV. V shed 0 bases, J shed 4 bases, and the junction held 5 bases outside the gene matches. The CDR3 loop spans 15 amino acids. CDR3 coding DNA: TGTGCCAGCAGCTTAGAGAGGGGGCAGGGCACTGAAGCTTTCTTT. It yields the protein CASSLERGQGTEAFF.

The CDR3 spells CASTPGGGNGYTF. The CDR3 coding sequence is TGTGCCAGCACACCGGGAGGGGGTAATGGCTACACCTTC. The rearrangement joins TRBV27 to TRBJ1-2; a weak D match, TRBD1 (6 bases). CDR1 and CDR2 (germline): MNHEY, SMNVEV (reference sequence). This CDR3 is 13 amino acids long. V shed 7 bases and J shed 6 bases, with 15 bases lying between them.

This chain uses TRBV6-6 with TRBJ2-1; TRBD2 agrees at 10 bases. V was clipped by 5 bases and J by 10 bases; unmatched bases: 11. Germline lookup yields CDR1 MNHNY and CDR2 SVGAGI (reference sequence). This CDR3 has 15 residues. The CDR3 region has the DNA TGTGCCAGCAGTAGCGGGGGGGCAAGTCCCGAGGAGCAGTTCTTC. It translates to CASSSGGASPEEQFF.

This rearrangement joins TRBV5-1 to TRBJ2-6; D is ambiguous. The CDR3 sequence is 14 residues long. The germline V gene has CDR1 SGHRS and CDR2 YFSETQ. The V and J ends lost 0 bases and 3 bases respectively, with 4 bases between them. The DNA for the CDR3 is TGCGCCAGCAGCTTGGCTCTTGGGGCCAACGTCCTGACTTTC. Protein: CASSLALGANVLTF.

The chain couples TRBV25-1 to TRBJ2-1, with TRBD2 matching 9 bases. From germline, CDR1 is MGHDK and CDR2 SYGVNS. This CDR3 spans 15 amino acids. The junction had 13 bases not matched to a gene; V was cut back by 8 bases and J by 8 bases. CDR3 amino acids: CASSHGGGAVDEQFF. In nucleotides, the CDR3 is TGTGCCAGCTCCCACGGCGGGGGGGCCGTTGATGAGCAGTTCTTC.

This clone has only a few counts. The same CDR3 arises from other DNA sequences in this sample as well. This chain connects TRBV7-9 to TRBJ1-4; a weak D match, TRBD1 (5 bases). The CDR3 covers 18 residues. CDR1 and CDR2 (germline): SEHNR, FQNEAQ (reference sequence). V shed 4 bases and J shed 2 bases, with 20 bases lying between them. The CDR3 sequence is CASSSRGGSGETNEKLFF. DNA of the CDR3: TGTGCCAGCAGCTCGCGGGGGGGATCGGGGGAGACTAATGAAAAACTGTTTTTT. The full variable domain, completed using reference TRBV7-9 and TRBJ1-4, is DTGVSQNPRHKITKRGQNVTFRCDPISEHNRLYWYRQTLGQGPEFLTYFQNEAQLEKSRLLSDRFSAERPKGSFSTLEIQRTEQGDSAMYLCASSSRGGSGETNEKLFFGSGTQLSVL.

The genes are TRBV4-1 and TRBJ2-7; D is unresolved. Germline V gene sequence: CDR1 MGHRA, CDR2 YSYEKL. V was trimmed by 1 base and J by 9 bases, leaving 13 bases between them. The CDR3 sequence is 13 residues long. CDR3 coding DNA: TGCGCCAGCAGCCAAGTTGCCGGCGGAATGCAGTACTTC. Protein sequence: CASSQVAGGMQYF.

V is TRBV6-1 and J is TRBJ2-3; D might be TRBD1 (5 bases). The CDR3 is made up of 15 amino acids. V was shortened by 3 bases and J by 2 bases, with 12 bases between the two germline ends. Germline CDR1 reads MNHNS; CDR2 reads SASEGT. The CDR3 protein is CASSEQGLFTDTQYF. CDR3 nucleotides: TGTGCCAGCAGTGAGCAGGGTTTATTCACAGATACGCAGTATTTT.